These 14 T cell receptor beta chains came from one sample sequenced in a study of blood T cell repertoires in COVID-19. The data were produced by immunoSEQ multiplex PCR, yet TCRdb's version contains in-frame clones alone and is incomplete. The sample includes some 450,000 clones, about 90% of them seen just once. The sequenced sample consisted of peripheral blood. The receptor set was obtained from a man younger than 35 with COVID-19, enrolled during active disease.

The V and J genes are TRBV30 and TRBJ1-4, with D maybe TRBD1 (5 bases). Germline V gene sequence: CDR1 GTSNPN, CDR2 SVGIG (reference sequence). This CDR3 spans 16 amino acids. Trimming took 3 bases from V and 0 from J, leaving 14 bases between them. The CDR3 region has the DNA TGTGCCTGGAGGGCGACAGACTTCGCAACTAATGAAAAACTGTTTTTT. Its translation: CAWRATDFATNEKLFF.

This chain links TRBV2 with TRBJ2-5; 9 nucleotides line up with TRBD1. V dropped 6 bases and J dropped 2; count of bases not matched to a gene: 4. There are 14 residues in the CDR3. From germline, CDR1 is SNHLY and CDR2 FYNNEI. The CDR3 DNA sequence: TGTGCCAGCAGGACCGGGACAGGGCAAGAGACCCAGTACTTC. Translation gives CASRTGTGQETQYF. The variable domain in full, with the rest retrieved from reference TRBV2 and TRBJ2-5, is EPEVTQTPSHQVTQMGQEVILRCVPISNHLYFYWYRQILGQKVEFLVSFYNNEISEKSEIFDDQFSVERPDGSNFTLKIRSTKLEDSAMYFCASRTGTGQETQYFGPGTRLLVL.

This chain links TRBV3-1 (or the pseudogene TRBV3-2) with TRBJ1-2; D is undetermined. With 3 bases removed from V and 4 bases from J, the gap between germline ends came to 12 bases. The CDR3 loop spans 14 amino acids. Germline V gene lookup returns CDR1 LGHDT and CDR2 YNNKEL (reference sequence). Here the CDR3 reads CASSHGGQAYGYTF. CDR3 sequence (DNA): TGTGCCAGCAGCCACGGTGGGCAGGCCTATGGCTACACCTTC.

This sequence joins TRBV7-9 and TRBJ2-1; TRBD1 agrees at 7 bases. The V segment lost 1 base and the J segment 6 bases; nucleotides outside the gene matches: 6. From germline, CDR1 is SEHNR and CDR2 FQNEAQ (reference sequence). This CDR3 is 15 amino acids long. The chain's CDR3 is CASSLVLGQINEQFF. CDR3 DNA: TGTGCCAGCAGCTTAGTTTTGGGACAGATCAATGAGCAGTTCTTC.

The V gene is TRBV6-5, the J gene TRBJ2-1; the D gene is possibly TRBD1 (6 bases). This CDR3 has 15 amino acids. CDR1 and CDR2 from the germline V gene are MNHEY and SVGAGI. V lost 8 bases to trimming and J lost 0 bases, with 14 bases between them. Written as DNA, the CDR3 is TGTGCCAGCGGATCCGGGACATCCTCCTACAATGAGCAGTTCTTC. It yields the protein CASGSGTSSYNEQFF.

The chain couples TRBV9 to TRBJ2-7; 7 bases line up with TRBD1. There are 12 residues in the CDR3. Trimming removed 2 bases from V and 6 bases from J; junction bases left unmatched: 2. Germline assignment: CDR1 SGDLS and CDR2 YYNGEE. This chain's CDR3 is CASSVTGVEQYF. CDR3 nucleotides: TGTGCCAGCAGCGTCACAGGGGTCGAGCAGTACTTC.

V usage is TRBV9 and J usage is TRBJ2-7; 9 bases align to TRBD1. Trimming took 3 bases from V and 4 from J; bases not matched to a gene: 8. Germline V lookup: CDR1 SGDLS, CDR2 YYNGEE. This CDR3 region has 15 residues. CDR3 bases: TGTGCCAGCAGCGGGAGGACAGGGGATTTATACGAGCAGTACTTC. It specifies CASSGRTGDLYEQYF.

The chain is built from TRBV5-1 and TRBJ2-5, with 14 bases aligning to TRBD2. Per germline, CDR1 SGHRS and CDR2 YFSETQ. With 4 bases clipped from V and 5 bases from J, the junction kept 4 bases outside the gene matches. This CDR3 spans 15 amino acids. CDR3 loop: CASSLGTSGSETQYF. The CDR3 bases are TGCGCCAGCAGCCTCGGGACTAGCGGGAGTGAGACCCAGTACTTC. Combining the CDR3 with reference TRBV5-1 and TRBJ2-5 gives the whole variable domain KAGVTQTPRYLIKTRGQQVTLSCSPISGHRSVSWYQQTPGQGLQFLFEYFSETQRNKGNFPGRFSGRQFSNSRSEMNVSTLELGDSALYLCASSLGTSGSETQYFGPGTRLLVL.

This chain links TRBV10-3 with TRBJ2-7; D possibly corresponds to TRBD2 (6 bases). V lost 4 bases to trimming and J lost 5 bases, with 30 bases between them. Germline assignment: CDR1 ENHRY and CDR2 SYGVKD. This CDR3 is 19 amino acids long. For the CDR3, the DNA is TGTGCCATCAGTGCCGGGAGTCTAAACACAGTACATGAGCGAGACGAGCAGTACTTC. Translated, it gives CAISAGSLNTVHERDEQYF.

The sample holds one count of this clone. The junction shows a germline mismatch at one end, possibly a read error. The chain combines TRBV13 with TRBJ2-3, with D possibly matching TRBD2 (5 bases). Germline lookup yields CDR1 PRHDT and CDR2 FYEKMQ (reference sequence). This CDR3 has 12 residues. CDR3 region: CASSLGGGTPRF. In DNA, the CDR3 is TGTGCCAGCAGCTTAGGTGGAGGAACTCCTCGTTTT.

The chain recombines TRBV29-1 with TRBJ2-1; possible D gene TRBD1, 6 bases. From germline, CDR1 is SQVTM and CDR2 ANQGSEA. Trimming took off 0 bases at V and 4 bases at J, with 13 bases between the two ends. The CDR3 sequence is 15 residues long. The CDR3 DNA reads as TGCAGCGTTGAAGACGGGGACACAGTGTACAATGAGCAGTTCTTC. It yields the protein CSVEDGDTVYNEQFF.

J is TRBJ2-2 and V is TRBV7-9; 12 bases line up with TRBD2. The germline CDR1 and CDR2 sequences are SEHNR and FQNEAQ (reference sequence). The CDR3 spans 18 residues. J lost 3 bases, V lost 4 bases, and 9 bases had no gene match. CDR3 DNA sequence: TGTGCCAGCAGCTCTCTTCTCGGGACTAGCGGGCACACCGGGGAGCTGTTTTTT. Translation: CASSSLLGTSGHTGELFF.

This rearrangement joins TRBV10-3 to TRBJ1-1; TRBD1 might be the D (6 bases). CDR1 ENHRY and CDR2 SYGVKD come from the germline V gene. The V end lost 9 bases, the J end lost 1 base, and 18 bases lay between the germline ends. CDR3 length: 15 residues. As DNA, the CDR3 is TGTGCCATACGGGACCTAGGACAGAGGAACACTGAAGCTTTCTTT. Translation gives CAIRDLGQRNTEAFF.

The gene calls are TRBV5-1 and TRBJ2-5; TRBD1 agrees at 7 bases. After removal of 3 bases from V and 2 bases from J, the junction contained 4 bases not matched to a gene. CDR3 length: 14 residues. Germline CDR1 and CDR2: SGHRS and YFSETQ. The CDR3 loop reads CASSSPGQQETQYF. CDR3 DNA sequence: TGCGCCAGCAGCTCCCCGGGACAGCAAGAGACCCAGTACTTC.